A selection of T cell receptor beta chains follows, all from one sample in a study of identical twins. Via MiXCR, TCRdb re-called the 5' RACE reads, giving one row per CDR3 protein. The data show fewer than 800,000 distinct CDR3 sequences, around 7.4% seen once. This sample also belongs to another study, concerning yellow fever vaccine responses in identical twins.

Sequenced: PBMCs. Receptors originate from a woman aged 18-30 years in good health. CDR3s include the opening cysteine and the closing phenylalanine or tryptophan. A D gene is named only where the DNA matches it firmly. Clone size appears in some rows only: once, few, many, or a class for an expanded clone.

>NA|many|TRBJ2-2|TRBV5-1
TGCGCCAGCACCCAAAACCTAATCGAGATCACCGGGGAGCTGTTTTTT
CASTQNLIEITGELFF
>TRBD1|NA|TRBJ1-1|TRBV11-3
TGTGCCAGCAGCTCCCGAGGACAGGGGTGGGATGATACCTCGGGAAGGACTGAAGCTTTCTTT
CASSSRGQGWDDTSGRTEAFF
>TRBD1|NA|TRBJ2-6|TRBV4-2
TGTGCCAGCAGCCAAGGTTCCCAGGGGGCGGATGGGGCCAACGTCCTGACTTTC
CASSQGSQGADGANVLTF
>NA|few|TRBJ2-6|TRBV15
TGTGCCACCAGCAGACCTAGCTGGGACTCTGGGGCCAACGTCCTGACTTTC
CATSRPSWDSGANVLTF
>TRBD1|many|TRBJ2-7|TRBV6-2/TRBV6-3
TGTGCCAGCAGCACGACAGGGGGTCCCTCCTACGAGCAGTACTTC
CASSTTGGPSYEQYF
>NA|many|TRBJ2-7|TRBV12-3/TRBV12-4
TGTGCCAGCAGTCCAGACATCCGATACGAGCAGTACTTC
CASSPDIRYEQYF
>NA|NA|TRBJ2-2|TRBV11-2
TGTGCCAGCAGCAGGGGCTTTTCCGGGGAGCTGTTTTTT
CASSRGFSGELFF
>NA|many|TRBJ1-2|TRBV6-5
TGTGCCAGCAGTTATTCCGGGGCAGGAGGCTACACCTTC
CASSYSGAGGYTF
>TRBD2|few|TRBJ2-7|TRBV29-1
TGCAGCGTTGGGGGACTAGCGGGCCCCTACGAGCAGTACTTC
CSVGGLAGPYEQYF
>TRBD2|many|TRBJ2-2|TRBV12-3/TRBV12-4
TGTGCCAGCAGCCGGACTAGCGGGGGGGCGGTCACCGGGGAGCTGTTTTTT
CASSRTSGGAVTGELFF
>NA|many|TRBJ2-3|TRBV14
TGTGCCAGCAGCCAAGATCCACGGCAGGGCACATATACGCAGTATTTT
CASSQDPRQGTYTQYF
>TRBD1|NA|TRBJ2-1|TRBV18
TGTGCCAGCTCAGCGAGACGGACAGGGCGCACCTACAATGAGCAGTTCTTC
CASSARRTGRTYNEQFF
>NA|NA|TRBJ1-1|TRBV2
TGTGCCAGCAGCTCACGGATTGGCACTGAAGCTTTCTTT
CASSSRIGTEAFF
>NA|NA|TRBJ1-2|TRBV6-5
TGTGCCAGCAGTTACTCTGCTCGGGGGGCCGGCTACACCTTC
CASSYSARGAGYTF
>TRBD1|few|TRBJ2-1|TRBV6-2/TRBV6-3
TGTGCCAGCAGGACACAGGGGAAAAGCTCCTACAATGAGCAGTTCTTC
CASRTQGKSSYNEQFF
>NA|NA|TRBJ1-1|TRBV6-1
TGTGCCAGCAAGAGGCAGCCTAACACTGAAGCTTTCTTT
CASKRQPNTEAFF
>NA|few|TRBJ1-1|TRBV5-6
TGTGCCAGCAGCTTGACCGAAGACCCATACACTGAAGCTTTCTTT
CASSLTEDPYTEAFF